The entry below describes one T cell receptor (beta chain). The table lists this clonotype with many counts. The antigen it recognizes is unknown. No per-base quality is available; no much larger clone lies one base away. TCR beta CDR3 regions were amplified from RNA transcripts. The TCR CDR3 was subjected to a first round of RT-PCR using the HTBI primer set and the Qiagen OneStep RT-PCR kit. Libraries were constructed in a second round of multiplex PCR, after which size selection and purification were carried out. Paired-end sequencing of the libraries was performed with 100 bp reads on an Illumina HiSeq2000. The source study handled its data this way. SOAPnuke was used to process the raw data, removing reads that contained adapters or uncalled bases, had a mean Phred below 15, or lacked an exact match to the constant primer or identifier. High-quality paired reads were merged using COPE v1.2.5, and each unique nucleotide sequence was defined as a clonotype. MiTCR v1.1 was used to align clonotypes to the IMGT TRBV, TRBD and TRBJ reference segments. Analysis was restricted to V-J combinations with a frequency above 0.0001, which covered 98% to 99.2% of repertoires. A TCS score was defined as the ratio between F50 (clonal expansion) and ExV (chaos), using BLOSUM62-based TCRdist between CDR3 peptides within each V-J. Welch's t-statistics and random forest reduced around 520 V-J features to 13, which were used in a naive Bayes classifier (R e1071). TCRdb itself trimmed the public reads at Q25 with fastp, ran MiXCR and retained productive beta chains. Records with the same CDR3 protein are collapsed into one entry carrying the most frequent genes and DNA. The V and J calls and clone size come from TCRdb's table, not from the authors' own analysis. The sample yields under 400,000 distinct CDR3 sequences; roughly 18% were counted once. The ten most abundant clones make up about a sixth of the sample.

From the cysteine through the phenylalanine, the CDR3 covers 15 amino acids. CDR3 DNA only is kept here, 45 bases in frame from base 1. CDR1 is given as SGHTA and CDR2 as FQGTGA, both from the germline V gene. V gives up 1 base and J gives up 2 bases, and the segment between their germline ends measures 12 bases. This sample was taken from a study of T cells in Graves' hyperthyroidism and ophthalmopathy (dated by TCRdb to about 2019). About the investigation overall: Peripheral blood samples were taken at initial diagnosis, before any treatment was given. Prospective prediction of ophthalmopathy was tested in an independent validation cohort of 18 to 20 hyperthyroidism patients and around 16 patients who later progressed to ophthalmopathy. To identify TCR V-J signatures that set the groups apart, the researchers used a discovery cohort of more than 95 patients, made up of roughly 45 with Graves' ophthalmopathy and about 59 with stable Graves' hyperthyroidism. The approximately 95 discovery patients were divided at random into training and test sets in a 7:3 ratio. The paper reports TCR Vbeta CDR3 sequencing of some 140 peripheral blood samples: around 45 ophthalmopathy, roughly 74 hyperthyroidism and around 17 progressor patients. Once sampling was done, hyperthyroidism patients were given methimazole at a starting dose of 30 mg daily, whereas ophthalmopathy patients were given high-dose intravenous methylprednisolone. The study also compared thyroid tissue and blood T-cell repertoires from a handful of Graves' hyperthyroidism patients. Results the study describes overall, beyond this receptor: Sample size was not statistically predetermined, and blinding of investigators to group allocation was not performed. A model built on a 13 V-J signature distinguished ophthalmopathy from stable hyperthyroidism, reaching roughly 88% sensitivity and under 84% specificity in cross-validation and 80%/75% in testing. Most expanded thyroid clonotypes (frequency above 0.001) were also detected in blood, suggesting blood repertoires may reflect thyroid immune responses. In validation, progression to ophthalmopathy was predicted by the model with more than 65% sensitivity and around 76% specificity, a median of about 6.8 months before onset.

Moderately to severely active disease, a Clinical Activity Score of at least 3, a NOSPECS grade of at least 4, and a duration under 3 months were present in ophthalmopathy patients. Any patient with an uncontrolled infection, another autoimmune disease, pregnancy or lactation was excluded. Clinical symptoms, serum thyroxine and TRAb, thyroid ultrasound, and orbital computed tomography formed the basis for the diagnoses. PBMCs were isolated from about 9.2 ml of fresh peripheral blood by Ficoll-Paque density gradient centrifugation. Trizol reagent was used to extract total RNA, and RNA quality was then checked on an Agilent 2100 Bioanalyzer.

The TCR originated in a woman in her thirties or forties with Graves' ophthalmopathy. The sample was blood. The sequence is built from TRBV7-3 and TRBJ2-7; the D gene is not confidently resolved. The CDR3 region has the sequence CASSLNPGTPYEQYF. The DNA is TGTGCCAGCAGCTTAAATCCAGGAACACCCTACGAGCAGTACTTC. Here the CDR3 is joined to the reference TRBV7-3 and TRBJ2-7 genes, and the full variable domain is: GAGVSQTPSNKVTEKGKYVELRCDPISGHTALYWYRQSLGQGPEFLIYFQGTGAADDSGLPNDRFFAVRPEGSVSTLKIQRTERGDSAVYLCASSLNPGTPYEQYFGPGTRLTVT.